The subject of this entry is one T cell receptor (beta chain). The antigen remains undetermined. This sample was taken from a study of glioma-infiltrating T cells after dendritic cell vaccination. Notes on the study in general: TCR clonality showed no direct relationship with survival.

CDR3 length equals 12 residues. The germline V gene has CDR1 MNHEY and CDR2 SVGAGI. The V end lost 6 bases, the J end lost 10 bases, and 15 bases lay between the germline ends. Patients had residual fresh-frozen tumor tissue and more than two years of survival data. Input was 2 to 2.5 ug genomic DNA, or all available if less. Amplification used 60 V beta primers and 13 J beta primers. The protocol was immunoSEQ multiplex PCR, while the TCRdb copy is restricted to in-frame clones and leaves out a portion. The sample yields under 100,000 clones, about 84% seen once. The chain links TRBV6-5 to TRBJ1-1, with D perhaps matching TRBD1 (5 bases). The TCR comes from a human donor with glioblastoma. Source: blood, taken before dendritic cell vaccination. The CDR3 region is CASREMGGGAFF. The DNA for the CDR3 is TGTGCCAGCAGAGAAATGGGGGGGGGAGCTTTCTTT.